The T cell receptor beta chain described here comes from a study of blood T cell repertoires in COVID-19. The ends lost 6 bases at V and 2 bases at J; junction bases unmatched: 7. Germline V gives CDR1 LNHDA, CDR2 SQIVND (reference sequence). The CDR3 spans 15 residues. Ages ranged from 18 to 89 years, with residence in about two dozen US areas. Only in-frame clones appear in the TCRdb table, and some are missing; sequencing was by immunoSEQ multiplex PCR. The sample consists of 320,000 or so clones, approximately 81% of them appearing once. The source of this sequence is a woman aged 25-40 years who had been exposed to COVID-19. The sequenced sample consisted of PBMCs or T cells enriched from blood (not recorded which). The chain carries TRBV19 and TRBJ2-1, with 7 positions matching TRBD1. The CDR3 DNA follows: TGTGCCAGTAGCCCCGACAGGGACACCTACAATGAGCAGTTCTTC. Protein product: CASSPDRDTYNEQFF.